A single sample is the source of the 15 T cell receptor beta chains below, sequenced in a study of cytomegalovirus exposure and HLA in healthy donors. The study ran its PCR with 60 Vbeta and 13 Jbeta primers. Profiling relied on immunoSEQ multiplex PCR, and the TCRdb table lists in-frame clones only, not all of them. The profile shows about 76,000 clones, under 85% of them singletons. The sequencing sample was made of PBMCs. These receptors all come from a woman aged 40 to 50 in good health and CMV-seropositive.

The V and J genes are TRBV30 and TRBJ2-7, with D possibly matching TRBD1 (5 bases). V dropped 2 bases and J dropped 3 bases, with 8 bases sitting between them. This CDR3 has 12 residues. Germline-derived CDR1 and CDR2 are GTSNPN and SVGIG (reference sequence). For the CDR3, the DNA is TGTGCCTGGAGTCCAGGGATCTACGAGCAGTACTTC. Translated: CAWSPGIYEQYF.

This clone was seen only once. This sequence joins TRBV28 and TRBJ1-4; D may be TRBD1 (5 bases). The germline gives CDR1 MDHEN, CDR2 SYDVKM. This CDR3 is 15 amino acids long. V was trimmed by 4 bases and J by 3 bases, leaving 12 bases between them. The CDR3 region is CASSSWGGANEKLFF. The CDR3 nucleotides are TGTGCCAGCAGTTCCTGGGGGGGGGCTAATGAAAAACTGTTTTTT.

The chain carries TRBV19 and TRBJ1-1; D not certain. Trimming took 1 base from V and 4 from J, leaving 7 bases between them. The CDR3 is made up of 13 amino acids. Germline-derived CDR1 and CDR2 are LNHDA and SQIVND (reference sequence). The CDR3 spells CASSIARSTEAFF. DNA for the CDR3: TGTGCCAGTAGTATAGCTCGGTCCACTGAAGCTTTCTTT.

The CDR3 reads CASSLDRGHNEQFF. DNA of the CDR3: TGTGCCAGCAGCTTAGACAGGGGGCACAATGAGCAGTTCTTC. The chain joins TRBV7-9 to TRBJ2-1; TRBD1 agrees at 9 bases. Germline V gives CDR1 SEHNR, CDR2 FQNEAQ (reference sequence). J was trimmed by 5 bases and V by 1 base; bases with no gene match: 0. CDR3 size: 14 residues. Based on the CDR3 plus reference TRBV7-9 and TRBJ2-1, the full variable domain is DTGVSQNPRHKITKRGQNVTFRCDPISEHNRLYWYRQTLGQGPEFLTYFQNEAQLEKSRLLSDRFSAERPKGSFSTLEIQRTEQGDSAMYLCASSLDRGHNEQFFGPGTRLTVL.

This sequence joins TRBV18 and TRBJ1-1; D not certain. CDR1 is KGHSH, CDR2 LQKENI, per germline. This CDR3 contains 17 residues. Between the trimmed V and J ends, which lost 3 bases and 1 base, there was a span of 18 bases. The DNA of the CDR3 is TGTGCCAGCTCACCGTTTTTTGGGAGGAGAGGGAACACTGAAGCTTTCTTT. Amino acid sequence: CASSPFFGRRGNTEAFF.

The CDR3 reads CASITLGQGANEQFF. In DNA form, the CDR3 reads TGTGCCAGCATCACTCTAGGGCAGGGGGCCAATGAGCAGTTCTTC. The chain combines TRBV28 with TRBJ2-1; TRBD1 matches 8 bases. The V and J ends lost 7 bases and 6 bases, in that order; junction bases with no gene match: 11. Germline lookup yields CDR1 MDHEN and CDR2 SYDVKM. The CDR3 has 15 residues.

The gene calls are TRBV5-5 and TRBJ1-1; D gene unclear. The CDR3 runs to 11 residues. Trimming cost V 6 bases and J 5 bases, with 8 bases left between them. The germline V gene encodes CDR1 SGHKS and CDR2 YYEKEE (reference sequence). Here the CDR3 DNA reads TGTGCCAGCACCGCGGGGACTGAAGCTTTCTTT. This gives the protein CASTAGTEAFF.

CDR3 in amino acids: CASSLRPGSEAFF. The CDR3 nucleotides read TGTGCCAGCAGTTTAAGGCCAGGGTCTGAAGCTTTCTTT. This sequence joins TRBV27 and TRBJ1-1, with a tentative D call TRBD1 (5 bases). The CDR3 covers 13 residues. The V gene's germline CDR1 is MNHEY and CDR2 SMNVEV (reference sequence). Trimming pared 2 bases from V and 6 bases from J, leaving 10 bases between.

Of note for this clone: The junction differs from germline at one of its ends, possibly a read error. The chain links TRBV6-6 to TRBJ2-3; the match to TRBD2 covers 8 bases. The CDR3 has 15 amino acids. Germline V gene data show CDR1 as MNHNY and CDR2 as SVGAGI (reference sequence). The CDR3 DNA sequence: TGTGCCAGCACTTACTCCGGACTAGCTGCGGATACGCAGTATTTT. This encodes CASTYSGLAADTQYF.

This sequence joins TRBV5-6 and TRBJ1-6; no definite D call. Germline V CDR1 and CDR2: SGHDT, YYEEEE. CDR3 length: 16 amino acids. Trimming took off 0 bases at V and 0 bases at J, with 7 bases between the two ends. This chain's CDR3 is CASSLVRSSYNSPLHF. The CDR3 DNA reads as TGTGCCAGCAGCTTGGTGCGGAGCTCCTATAATTCACCCCTCCACTTT.

CDR3 nucleotides: TGTGCCAGCGTAGGGACAGGGCTTAACTATGGCTACACCTTC. Translated: CASVGTGLNYGYTF. The chain carries TRBV6-5 and TRBJ1-2; 9 bases are a match to TRBD1. The CDR3 loop spans 14 amino acids. The J segment lost 1 base and the V segment lost 8 bases, leaving 5 bases of the junction unmatched. The germline CDR1 and CDR2 sequences are MNHEY and SVGAGI.

The V and J genes are TRBV5-1 and TRBJ1-4; 8 bases line up with TRBD1. CDR3 length equals 14 residues. Germline assignment: CDR1 SGHRS and CDR2 YFSETQ. Unmatched junction bases numbered 2, after V lost 4 bases and J lost 3 bases. In DNA form, the CDR3 reads TGCGCCAGCAGCCAGGGGGCCGCTAATGAAAAACTGTTTTTT. Translation gives CASSQGAANEKLFF.

In regard to this clone: The junction does not match germline at one end; this may be a read error. The V and J genes are TRBV10-3 and TRBJ2-5, with no clear D. The J call could be wrong; TRBJ2-7 is a better fit for the DNA end. Germline V gene sequence: CDR1 ENHRY, CDR2 SYGVKD. This CDR3 contains 8 residues. The DNA of the CDR3 is TGCGACTTAAACGAGCAGTACTTC. It yields the protein CDLNEQYF.

The gene calls are TRBV7-3 and TRBJ2-1, with 13 nucleotides matching TRBD2. V shed 5 bases and J 8 bases; nucleotides not matched to a gene: 6. Germline V gives CDR1 SGHTA, CDR2 FQGTGA. The CDR3 sequence is 15 residues long. The CDR3: CASSLLAGGSDEQFF. CDR3 sequence (DNA): TGTGCCAGCAGCCTACTAGCGGGGGGGAGTGATGAGCAGTTCTTC.

The J gene is TRBJ1-2, the V gene TRBV6-5; no clear D. V lost 7 bases to trimming and J lost 4 bases, with 13 bases between them. Germline values: CDR1 MNHEY, CDR2 SVGAGI. The CDR3 is 13 residues long. CDR3 nucleotides: TGTGCCAGCAAACAAAGGGAGGTCTATGGCTACACCTTC. Residues: CASKQREVYGYTF.